This is a list of T cell receptor beta chains from one sample in a study of control samples from healthy donors and cancer patients. Sequencing was performed with immunoSEQ multiplex PCR; in TCRdb, only in-frame clones are kept and a portion is missing. The data hold approximately 76,000 clones, with around 83% observed a single time. Sequencing was carried out using PBMCs. The receptors originated from a man between 60 and 75 years old with head and neck cancer. Each CDR3 is given with its conserved first and last residue. The D gene is left open where the match is weak. The size entry is marked missing in some rows and otherwise reads once, few, many or a size class.

d_call j_call v_call clone_size cdr3_aa cdr3_nt
NA TRBJ1-2 TRBV24-1 NA CATSDPTEYGYTF TGTGCCACCAGTGACCCGACAGAGTATGGCTACACCTTC
NA TRBJ2-3 TRBV7-9 NA CASSPPLNTDTQYF TGTGCCAGCAGCCCCCCCCTTAACACAGATACGCAGTATTTT
NA TRBJ1-2 TRBV12-3/TRBV12-4 NA CASSPDSNYGYTF TGTGCCAGCAGTCCTGACAGTAACTATGGCTACACCTTC
NA TRBJ2-7 TRBV29-1 NA CSVAADTYEQYF TGCAGCGTTGCTGCAGACACCTACGAGCAGTACTTC
NA TRBJ1-2 TRBV12-3/TRBV12-4 NA CASSSRGGYTF TGTGCCAGCAGTTCCAGGGGTGGCTACACCTTC
NA TRBJ1-2 TRBV28 few CASSLLVTGGGYTF TGTGCCAGCAGTTTATTGGTTACCGGGGGTGGCTACACCTTC
TRBD1 TRBJ2-5 TRBV7-7 NA CASSTGTGVPETQYF TGTGCTAGCAGCACCGGGACAGGGGTTCCAGAGACCCAGTACTTC
TRBD2 TRBJ2-7 TRBV19 NA CASSIGSGGYEQYF TGTGCCAGTAGTATCGGTAGCGGGGGCTACGAGCAGTACTTC
TRBD2 TRBJ2-5 TRBV2 NA CASGGETITFQETQYF TGTGCCAGTGGGGGGGAAACAATTACGTTTCAAGAGACCCAGTACTTC
NA TRBJ2-2 TRBV3-1/TRBV3-2 NA CASSQAFGPSTGELFF TGTGCCAGCAGCCAGGCTTTTGGACCGAGCACCGGGGAGCTGTTTTTT
TRBD2 TRBJ2-3 TRBV7-8 few CASSLETSDADTQYF TGTGCCAGCAGCTTAGAGACTAGCGACGCAGATACGCAGTATTTT
NA TRBJ2-2 TRBV7-8 NA CASSHRDQRSGELFF TGTGCCAGCAGCCACCGGGACCAAAGGTCCGGGGAGCTGTTTTTT
NA TRBJ2-3 TRBV19 few CASSIGPPTDTQYF TGTGCCAGTAGTATAGGACCCCCCACAGATACGCAGTATTTT
NA TRBJ2-2 TRBV12-3/TRBV12-4 NA CASSRTTTGELFF TGTGCCAGCAGCCGGACTACCACCGGGGAGCTGTTTTTT
NA TRBJ1-1 TRBV2 once CASSLLNGENTEAFF TGTGCCAGCAGTCTCTTGAACGGGGAGAACACTGAAGCTTTCTTT
TRBD2 TRBJ2-1 TRBV6-2/TRBV6-3 once CASSRLAGGLTGEQFF TGTGCCAGCAGCCGACTAGCGGGAGGCCTAACGGGTGAGCAGTTCTTC
NA TRBJ2-7 TRBV6-2/TRBV6-3 NA CASSASGTGISQYF TGTGCCAGCAGTGCATCCGGGACGGGGATTTCGCAGTACTTC
TRBD2 TRBJ2-7 TRBV6-5 few CASILASGTYEQYF TGTGCCAGCATCTTGGCTAGCGGTACCTACGAGCAGTACTTC
TRBD2 TRBJ2-1 TRBV5-1 NA CASSSSLAGAGEQFF TGCGCCAGCAGCTCATCCCTGGCGGGAGCAGGCGAGCAGTTCTTC
NA TRBJ2-2 TRBV14 NA CASSPTGVGELFF TGTGCCAGCAGCCCAACCGGGGTCGGGGAGCTGTTTTTT
TRBD2 TRBJ2-5 TRBV11-2 NA CASRRGGRGETQYF TGTGCCAGCAGGCGGGGGGGGCGCGGCGAGACCCAGTACTTC
TRBD2 TRBJ2-1 TRBV4-1 NA CASRLAGGPSEQFF TGCGCCAGCAGACTAGCGGGAGGACCCAGCGAGCAGTTCTTC
NA TRBJ2-6 TRBV15 few CATSGGSSGANVLTF TGTGCCACCAGCGGGGGCTCCTCTGGGGCCAACGTCCTGACTTTC
NA TRBJ2-2 TRBV6-2/TRBV6-3 once CASSWAVSGPGELFF TGTGCCAGCAGTTGGGCAGTGTCCGGGCCGGGGGAGCTGTTTTTT
NA TRBJ1-5 TRBV10-3 NA CAISKGRDQPQHF TGTGCCATCAGTAAGGGCAGGGATCAGCCCCAGCATTTT
NA TRBJ1-3 TRBV9 NA CASSVGPPGSSGNTIYF TGTGCCAGCAGCGTAGGGCCCCCGGGGAGCTCTGGAAACACCATATATTTT
NA TRBJ2-3 TRBV6-6 NA CASSRGFTDTQYF TGTGCCAGCAGTCGGGGCTTCACAGATACGCAGTATTTT
TRBD1 TRBJ2-3 TRBV5-8 NA CASSFDRGSDTQYF TGTGCCAGCAGCTTCGACAGGGGGTCAGATACGCAGTATTTT
NA TRBJ2-7 TRBV18 NA CASSPETGANYEQYF TGTGCCAGCTCACCTGAGACAGGAGCAAACTACGAGCAGTACTTC
NA TRBJ2-7 TRBV7-8 few CASSLPRGGPEQYF TGTGCCAGCAGCTTGCCTAGGGGGGGCCCGGAGCAGTACTTC
TRBD2 TRBJ2-1 TRBV5-1 NA CASSFSGGPTNEQFF TGCGCCAGCAGCTTCTCGGGAGGGCCGACTAATGAGCAGTTCTTC
NA TRBJ2-2 TRBV7-7 NA CASSQDGRNTGELFF TGTGCTAGCAGCCAAGACGGAAGGAACACCGGGGAGCTGTTTTTT
NA TRBJ1-1 TRBV5-1 NA CASSFWGEGNEAFF TGCGCCAGCAGCTTTTGGGGGGAGGGTAATGAAGCTTTCTTT
NA TRBJ2-3 TRBV30 NA CAWSLRWDNTQYF TGTGCCTGGAGTCTCCGGTGGGATAATACGCAGTATTTT
TRBD1 TRBJ2-1 TRBV30 NA CAWTRTGGYGYEQFF TGTGCCTGGACCCGGACAGGGGGCTATGGGTATGAGCAGTTCTTC
NA TRBJ1-5 TRBV19 NA CASSTTGSYQPQHF TGTGCCAGTAGTACCACAGGGTCCTATCAGCCCCAGCATTTT
NA TRBJ1-4 TRBV19 NA CARLGGAPYIF TGTGCCAGGTTGGGCGGGGCCCCTTACATTTTT
TRBD2 TRBJ2-1 TRBV30 NA CARGLVGNNEQFF TGTGCCCGAGGACTAGTGGGGAACAATGAGCAGTTCTTC
TRBD2 TRBJ2-7 TRBV5-4 NA CASSLGTSGEQYF TGTGCCAGCAGCTTAGGGACTAGCGGCGAGCAGTACTTC
NA TRBJ1-4 TRBV30 few CAWSVIRGEKLFF TGTGCCTGGAGTGTCATCAGGGGTGAAAAACTGTTTTTT
NA TRBJ1-2 TRBV30 NA CAWSVSGLYGYTF TGTGCCTGGAGTGTTTCCGGGCTTTATGGCTACACCTTC
NA TRBJ2-3 TRBV5-1 NA CASSVDGGRTDTQYF TGCGCCAGCAGCGTAGATGGAGGACGGACAGATACGCAGTATTTT
TRBD1 TRBJ2-7 TRBV6-6 NA CATGTGGNYEQYF TGTGCCACCGGGACAGGGGGTAACTACGAGCAGTACTTC